This TCR beta chain was retrieved from a study of T cell repertoires in cytomegalovirus infection. Looking at the study overall: Public TCR beta signatures were indicative of both CMV infection and a matching HLA type. Notes on the study in general: Across the ex vivo response, the dominant clonotypes were HLA-C-restricted CMV-specific TCR beta clonotypes. Cumulative frequency (of public TCR beta family members) identified carriers of CMV plus the relevant HLA.

This clonotype showed up just a few times. As yet, its antigen is unknown. The CDR3 length is 17 residues. Germline V lookup: CDR1 LGHNA, CDR2 YNFKEQ. Trimming removed 3 bases from V and 2 bases from J, with 19 bases in between. TCRdb redid the calling of the reads with MiXCR, one entry per CDR3 protein. In the table there are about 740,000 distinct CDR3 sequences, about a third of which are singletons. The specimen sequenced was PBMCs. The clonotype comes from a human donor in good health (CMV status not recorded). Some clones in this sample may be carry-over from other donors' samples. The rearrangement joins TRBV4-2 to TRBJ1-2, with a weak D call TRBD1 (6 bases). CDR3 protein: CASSHSLLTGYNYGYTF. DNA of the CDR3: TGTGCCAGCAGCCATTCCCTCCTGACAGGATACAACTATGGCTACACCTTC.